The following is a TCR beta chain sequence with its context. This record comes from a study of blood T cell repertoires in COVID-19. Study-wide background: Material from acute and convalescent COVID-19 was sourced from the United States, Italy and Spain. Sources were T cells, B-cell-depleted T cells, or PBMCs; the material itself was cDNA or gDNA.

Germline V gives CDR1 MNHEY, CDR2 SMNVEV (reference sequence). The CDR3 covers 14 residues. With 3 bases removed from V and 0 bases from J, the gap between germline ends came to 9 bases. Under the authors' procedure: Scientists estimated how many nucleated cells there were by amplifying reference gene primers. The method was immunoSEQ multiplex PCR; TCRdb's version includes in-frame clones alone and lacks a portion of them. V, J and clone size were drawn from that table, and D and trimming were deduced from the DNA. The sample includes about 210,000 clones, 75% to 85% of them seen just once. J is TRBJ2-7 and V is TRBV27; no clear D. The clonotype was recovered from a human donor in a cohort sampled during active COVID-19. Sequencing was performed on peripheral blood. The CDR3 coding sequence is TGTGCCAGCAGTTTGTCCGGTAGCTCCTACGAGCAGTACTTC. Its translation is CASSLSGSSYEQYF.